This T cell receptor beta chain was sequenced for a study of blood T cell repertoires in COVID-19. The wider study: Some COVID-19 samples were acute and others convalescent; all came from the United States, Italy and Spain. From T cells, B-cell-depleted T cells, or PBMCs came the material, which was cDNA or gDNA.

The CDR3 is made up of 13 amino acids. V dropped 5 bases and J dropped 6; count of bases not matched to a gene: 4. The germline V gene has CDR1 KGHSH and CDR2 LQKENI. In the original workflow: Nucleated cell counts were estimated from reference gene primer amplification. Profiling relied on immunoSEQ multiplex PCR, and the TCRdb table lists in-frame clones only, not all of them. The D gene and trimming were derived from the DNA, and the V and J assignments and clone size from that table. Of 150,000 or so clones listed, approximately 83% are singletons. This TCR was recovered from a human donor in a cohort sampled during active COVID-19. Source material: peripheral blood. V is TRBV18 and J is TRBJ1-2; 9 positions agree with TRBD1. This CDR3 is CASSSRDRDGYTF. The CDR3 region has the DNA TGTGCCAGCTCAAGCCGGGACAGGGATGGCTACACCTTC.